The count of the clone carrying this T cell receptor beta chain is one. One junction end disagrees with the germline gene, perhaps due to a read error. This CDR3 has 13 amino acids. CDR1 and CDR2 (germline): SGHRS, YFSETQ. These data are taken from a study of shared clonotypes between healthy human individuals. Generated by immunoSEQ multiplex PCR, the TCRdb table keeps only in-frame clones and is missing some. The sample records some 2,500,000 clones, 85% to 95% being singletons. The receptor's source is a man younger than 30 in good health. Some clones in this sample may be carry-over from other donors' samples. The sample comprised naive CD4+ T cells from PBMCs. The subset was: CD45RA+ positively selected. V is TRBV5-1 and J is TRBJ1-2; no clear D gene. CDR3 bases: TGCGCCAGCAGCTTGGATTCGGGTCTCTTCGGTATCTTC. It encodes CASSLDSGLFGIF.